This record looks at one TCR beta chain sequence and its context. The antigen is unknown. Whole blood that had not undergone T cell sorting provided the isolated total RNA. These data originate in a study of monozygotic twins with inflammatory bowel disease. Notes on the study in general: For IBD, no single strong associated signal or clonotype was supported. Patient repertoires may have gained variability from differing immunosuppressive treatments.

Template switching introduced UMIs that contain a 6-nucleotide sample barcode. Using the 5' RACE reads, TCRdb records one entry per CDR3 protein without DNA. This table lists 400,000 or so distinct CDR3 sequences. The CDR3 is made up of 11 amino acids. Germline V lookup: CDR1 ENHRY, CDR2 SYGVKD. The genes are TRBV10-3 and TRBJ2-3. This TCR came from a human donor with ulcerative colitis or Crohn's disease, or a healthy co-twin of an affected twin (not recorded which). The source material was blood. Here the CDR3 reads CAITWLDTQYF.